This T cell receptor (beta chain) was obtained from a study of blood T cell repertoires in COVID-19. Study-level information: T cells, B-cell-depleted T cells, or PBMCs supplied cDNA or gDNA.

This clone came up many times. TCRdb's copy holds only in-frame clones and misses some; the assay was immunoSEQ multiplex PCR. The table includes 130,000 to 150,000 clones, 80% detected once. CDR1 and CDR2 from the germline V gene are SGHNT and YYREEE (reference sequence). The CDR3 sequence is 16 residues long. J was trimmed by 4 bases and V by 1 base; bases with no gene match: 9. Sequences were obtained from peripheral blood. The chain couples TRBV5-4 to TRBJ2-5; TRBD2 matches 8 bases. This clonotype was sampled from a man in his 70s who had recovered from COVID-19. The CDR3 nucleotides are TGTGCCAGCAGCTTGACGAGCGGGGGACCATCAGAGACCCAGTACTTC. This translates into CASSLTSGGPSETQYF.